This T cell receptor (beta chain) appears in the sequencing data of a study of OX40 agonist ivuxolimab in advanced cancers. Sequenced by immunoSEQ multiplex PCR; TCRdb stores in-frame clones only, minus some. The sample holds under 80,000 clones; approximately 92% are singletons and the top ten take more than 0.3%. This CDR3 has 15 residues. From germline, CDR1 is SGHTA and CDR2 FQGNSA. Trimming stripped 1 base from V and 7 bases from J, with 14 bases between. This sequence originates from an adult with an advanced solid tumor such as melanoma, head and neck, liver or kidney cancer. The J gene is TRBJ1-5, the V gene TRBV7-2; D is uncertain. Sequencing was performed on CD4+ or CD8+ T cells sorted from blood, taken in a trial of the OX40 agonist ivuxolimab. DNA for the CDR3: TGTGCCAGCAGCTTAGGTAACGGGGTGGGGCAGCCCCAGCATTTT. It yields the protein CASSLGNGVGQPQHF.